Given below is one T cell receptor beta chain in context. What antigen it recognizes has not been identified. No base qualities exist here, and no much larger clone lies one base off it. V loses 3 bases of germline sequence and J loses 4 bases, and the interval between the two ends is 15 bases. The CDR3 goes from the cysteine to the phenylalanine over 15 residues. The CDR3 DNA has 45 bases and is translated from base 1. The germline V gene gives CDR1 as SGDLS and CDR2 as YYNGEE. Reading the label with the study, this specimen's time point is: approximately 25 months on ibrutinib. For TCR beta library preparation, 1.5 to 2 micrograms of genomic DNA were extracted from the cryopreserved PBMCs. Longitudinal blood samples from CLL patients on ibrutinib monotherapy underwent high-throughput TCR beta sequencing. The patients were enrolled in a single-center, open-label phase 2 trial of ibrutinib monotherapy.

The data were taken from a study of cytotoxic CD8 clonotypes in ibrutinib-treated CLL (dated by TCRdb to the early 2020s). Background on the whole study: The cohort was composed of more than ten relapsed/refractory and fewer than 16 treatment-naive patients; IGHV unmutated status was identified in some 17 patients. Cryopreserved peripheral blood mononuclear cells were collected at three points: before therapy, at response, and at either sustained remission or disease progression. On average, each sample had hundreds of thousands of productive templates and approximately 89,000 productive rearrangements. Every sample from remission and from progressive disease was obtained while the patients were still on ibrutinib. Partial responses were observed in some 24 patients and complete responses in 2; after a median follow-up of roughly 62 months, remission was maintained in roughly 14 patients and progression was observed in roughly 12. Longitudinal samples were obtainable from about 30% of the 86 participants in the trial. The response samples were drawn at a median of roughly twelve months into treatment, with a range of about 6 to 40 months. Here is what the overall study found, with its caveats: Sustained-remission and progressing patients did not have matched sampling times, and lymph node repertoires were not examined. Public clonotypes were found to be uncommon and were observed to contract or remain stable during treatment; the increase in clonality was shown to reflect expansion of private clonotypes at ibrutinib response. Baseline clonality exceeded that of age-matched healthy donors and correlated strongly with circulating CD8+ T-cell counts. An increase in clonality was observed at ibrutinib response, with clonality remaining stable during sustained remission and falling back toward baseline at progression.

On a MiSeq, deep resolution sequencing aimed for a depth between 1 in 1 million and 1 in 200,000 T cells, with each clonotype covered approximately 10x on average. The immunoSEQ hsTCRB Kit was used to generate TCR beta libraries. As for the authors' bioinformatics: ImmunoSEQ Data Assistant and ImmunoSEQ Analyzer were used for data analysis, and V, D and J genes were assigned according to IMGT definitions. Clonality, with values ranging from 0 to 1, was calculated as one minus the normalized Shannon entropy of productive rearrangement frequencies. Only overrepresented clonotypes making up at least 0.05% of each patient's repertoire were included in the public clonotype analysis. Repertoires from about a dozen age-matched healthy donors in immuneACCESS were used as clonality controls. Drawn from immuneACCESS, this table holds only the in-frame rearrangements with V and J called that TCRdb kept. Clones are partly lost; checked studies trace under half to an unresolved V gene and leave the rest unexplained. V, J and clone size reflect that table, while D and trimming were determined from the DNA. The sample data list roughly 250,000 clones, and roughly 70% of these were observed just once. Of the sample, 15% is held by the ten largest clones.

The source material was PBMCs, sampled after 24 months of ibrutinib treatment. The chain joins TRBV9 to TRBJ2-3; D gene: possibly TRBD2, on 6 matching bases. The sequence was obtained from a human donor with chronic lymphocytic leukemia. The CDR3 in this case is CASSDLGGGADTQYF. The DNA is TGTGCCAGCAGCGACTTGGGAGGAGGGGCAGATACGCAGTATTTT.